This paragraph reports one TCR beta chain. The method was immunoSEQ multiplex PCR; TCRdb's version includes in-frame clones alone and lacks a portion of them. The table shows roughly 56,000 clones, with more than 75% occurring only once. The data were taken from a study of technical replicates of blood from several donors. Trimming removed 5 bases from V and 2 bases from J; junction bases left unmatched: 3. Germline V gene lookup returns CDR1 SGHTA and CDR2 FQGNSA. The CDR3 length is 15 residues. The chain uses TRBV7-2 and TRBJ2-7; 13 bases map to TRBD2. The sequence derives from a human donor in good health. Some clones in this sample may be carry-over from other donors' samples. The specimen sequenced was PBMCs. The CDR3 is CASSQLAGGPYEQYF. CDR3 DNA: TGTGCCAGCAGCCAACTAGCGGGAGGGCCCTACGAGCAGTACTTC.